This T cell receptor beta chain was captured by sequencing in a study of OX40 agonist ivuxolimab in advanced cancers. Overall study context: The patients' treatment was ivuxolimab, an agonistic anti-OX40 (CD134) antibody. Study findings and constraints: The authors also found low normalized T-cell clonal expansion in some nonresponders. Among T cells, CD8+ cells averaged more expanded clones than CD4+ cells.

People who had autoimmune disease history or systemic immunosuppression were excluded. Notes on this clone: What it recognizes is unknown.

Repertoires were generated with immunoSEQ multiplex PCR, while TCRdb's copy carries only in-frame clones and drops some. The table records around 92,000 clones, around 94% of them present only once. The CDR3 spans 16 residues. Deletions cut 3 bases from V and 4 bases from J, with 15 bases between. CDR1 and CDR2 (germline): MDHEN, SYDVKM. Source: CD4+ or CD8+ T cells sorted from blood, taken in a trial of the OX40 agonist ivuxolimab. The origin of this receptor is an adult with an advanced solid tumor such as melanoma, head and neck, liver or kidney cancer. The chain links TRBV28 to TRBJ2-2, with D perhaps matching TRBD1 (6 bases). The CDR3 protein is CASSFADRLVTGELFF. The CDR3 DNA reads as TGTGCCAGCAGTTTCGCCGACAGGCTGGTCACCGGGGAGCTGTTTTTT.